This T cell receptor (beta chain) originates from a study of cytomegalovirus exposure and HLA in healthy donors. General study points: The presence/absence work took it that sequencing depth was about the same across donors. Listed as cytomegalovirus-associated were 164 TCR beta chains.

As concerns this clone: The antigen remains undetermined.

Per the germline V gene, CDR1 is MNHEY and CDR2 is SMNVEV (reference sequence). This CDR3 region has 17 residues. J gave up 3 bases and V 2 bases, and 12 bases lay outside the gene matches. PCR employed 60 Vbeta and 13 Jbeta primers. Under the authors' procedure: A later analysis counted approximately 80 million unique TCR beta chains, around 10 million shared. Sequencing used immunoSEQ multiplex PCR; TCRdb keeps in-frame clones, though not all of them. The V and J calls and clone size are taken from that table; D and trimming were inferred from the DNA. The sample carries about 170,000 clones, around 82% recorded once.

The sequence came from a boy between 2 and 10 years old in good health and CMV-seronegative. The rearrangement links TRBV27 to TRBJ2-7; 8 positions agree with TRBD1. The material sequenced was PBMCs. CDR3 DNA: TGTGCCAGCAGTTTAGTATCCGGGACAGGAACTTACTACGAGCAGTACTTC. Amino acid sequence: CASSLVSGTGTYYEQYF.